This T cell receptor beta chain was observed in a study of T cells expressing NK-cell markers. Each CDR3 protein gets one entry in TCRdb, which reprocessed the 5' RACE reads and gives no DNA. The table for this sample gives 400,000 to 500,000 distinct CDR3 sequences. Germline V gives CDR1 SGHRS, CDR2 YFSETQ. The CDR3 totals 13 residues. Material for sequencing was blood T cells: a sorted CD56 or NKG2C T cell subset, CD4+ or CD8+ T cells, or bulk PBMC T cells (not recorded which). The receptor's source is a woman aged 18 to 75 in good health. V is TRBV5-1 and J is TRBJ2-1; TCRdb gives TRBD2 as the D gene, but with no DNA this cannot be confirmed. CDR3: CASRLLAGNEQFF.